A single sample is the source of the 22 T cell receptor beta chains below, sequenced in a study of T-cell reconstitution after alpha-beta-depleted transplantation in children. The TCRbeta library was prepared with unique molecular identifiers. TCRdb used MiXCR to reprocess the PCR reads, holding one entry per CDR3 protein. The sample has over 150,000 distinct CDR3 sequences; approximately 7% are singletons. The specimen comprised PBMCs, sampled before TCRalphabeta/CD19-depleted stem cell transplant. The receptors derive from a boy between 2 and 10 years old with acute lymphoblastic leukemia, due to receive a stem cell transplant.

This chain uses TRBV20-1 with TRBJ2-7; TRBD1 aligns across 8 bases. The CDR3 totals 18 residues. CDR1 DFQATT and CDR2 SNEGSKA come from the germline V gene (reference sequence). J was trimmed by 4 bases and V by 3 bases; bases with no gene match: 20. The CDR3 DNA follows: TGCAGTGCTAGGGGTCCGGGACAGGCGTCTACTTTTGGGTACGAGCAGTACTTC. Translating it yields CSARGPGQASTFGYEQYF.

The chain carries TRBV29-1 and TRBJ2-5; D is perhaps TRBD2 (6 bases). This CDR3 has 19 amino acids. The germline V gene encodes CDR1 SQVTM and CDR2 ANQGSEA. The V and J ends lost 2 bases and 3 bases respectively, with 28 bases between them. CDR3 in amino acids: CSVERGATGGLWGKETQYF. The CDR3, as DNA: TGCAGCGTTGAAAGAGGAGCTACCGGGGGTCTCTGGGGTAAAGAGACCCAGTACTTC.

J is TRBJ2-7 and V is TRBV5-1, with 8 nucleotides matching TRBD1. Germline V gene data show CDR1 as SGHRS and CDR2 as YFSETQ. The trim removed 1 base at V and 2 bases at J, leaving 5 bases unmatched. This CDR3 contains 15 residues. DNA for the CDR3: TGCGCCAGCAGCTTGTTGCAGGGGGCCACCTACGAGCAGTACTTC. It yields the protein CASSLLQGATYEQYF.

This chain links TRBV25-1 with TRBJ1-2; D gene unclear. The V end was cut by 3 bases, the J end by 4 bases, with 15 bases between. Germline CDR1 reads MGHDK; CDR2 reads SYGVNS. The CDR3 loop spans 15 amino acids. CDR3 sequence: CASSDGRSPPYGYTF. The DNA for the CDR3 is TGTGCCAGCAGTGATGGCAGGTCCCCACCCTATGGCTACACCTTC.

This clonotype was seen ten or more times. The V gene is TRBV28, the J gene TRBJ2-1; the match to TRBD2 covers 7 bases. Looked up from germline, CDR1 is MDHEN and CDR2 is SYDVKM. The CDR3 is 15 amino acids. V shed 1 base and J 8 bases; nucleotides not matched to a gene: 8. The CDR3 region is CASSLSPAGVDEQFF. The CDR3 DNA reads TGTGCCAGCAGTTTATCCCCTGCGGGGGTCGATGAGCAGTTCTTC.

This sequence joins TRBV11-2 and TRBJ2-7; D might be TRBD1 or TRBD2, each matching 5 bases. V was trimmed by 4 bases and J by 6 bases, leaving 16 bases between them. The CDR3 sequence is 14 residues long. Germline CDR1 SGHAT, CDR2 FQNNGV. CDR3 DNA sequence: TGTGCCAGCAGCTCACCGACGGGACCTCTCGAGCAGTACTTC. Its protein is CASSSPTGPLEQYF.

The sample holds many counts of this clonotype. J is TRBJ2-5 and V is TRBV6-2 or TRBV6-3, with 10 bases aligning to TRBD2. Germline-derived CDR1 and CDR2 are MNHEY and SVGEGT. The CDR3 length is 17 residues. Trimming took 4 bases from V and 4 from J; bases not matched to a gene: 12. The CDR3 reads CASSFPQWGLALETQYF. CDR3 nucleotides: TGTGCCAGCAGTTTTCCGCAATGGGGACTAGCGTTAGAGACCCAGTACTTC.

This clonotype was observed many times. The J gene is TRBJ1-3, the V gene TRBV3-1; D call uncertain. V was shortened by 2 bases and J by 4 bases, with 6 bases between the two germline ends. Germline V gene lookup returns CDR1 LGHDT and CDR2 YNNKEL (reference sequence). The CDR3 has 13 residues. This CDR3 is CASSQISGNTIYF. The CDR3 coding sequence is TGTGCCAGCAGCCAAATTTCCGGAAACACCATATATTTT.

This clonotype was seen more than once but under ten times. V and J are TRBV29-1 and TRBJ2-1; TRBD2 agrees at 10 bases. The CDR3 has 15 residues. V dropped 5 bases and J dropped 6; count of bases not matched to a gene: 10. CDR1 is SQVTM and CDR2 is ANQGSEA in the germline V gene. The CDR3, as DNA: TGCAGCGTTACGCCTAGCGGGAGCATCTCCAATGAGCAGTTCTTC. This encodes CSVTPSGSISNEQFF.

This clonotype showed up many times. In DNA form, the CDR3 reads TGTGCCAGCAGCTTCTGGACAGCTTCGAGCTCCTACGAGCAGTACTTC. This sequence encodes CASSFWTASSSYEQYF. The rearrangement uses TRBV5-6 and TRBJ2-7; perhaps TRBD1 as D (6 bases). CDR1 and CDR2 from the germline V gene are SGHDT and YYEEEE. This CDR3 is built from 16 residues. The V and J ends lost 2 bases and 0 bases respectively, with 15 bases between them. Using reference TRBV5-6 and TRBJ2-7 for the parts outside the CDR3, the full variable domain is DAGVTQSPTHLIKTRGQQVTLRCSPKSGHDTVSWYQQALGQGPQFIFQYYEEEERQRGNFPDRFSGHQFPNYSSELNVNALLLGDSALYLCASSFWTASSSYEQYFGPGTRLTVT.

This clonotype was observed many times. The chain uses TRBV20-1 and TRBJ2-7, with 9 bases fitting TRBD2. CDR3 length equals 14 residues. In germline, CDR1 is DFQATT, CDR2 SNEGSKA (reference sequence). The V and J ends lost 6 bases and 7 bases, in that order; junction bases with no gene match: 13. The CDR3 DNA reads TGCAGTGCCGATAATTTAGCGGGAGAGGAAGAGCAGTACTTC. Encoded protein: CSADNLAGEEEQYF.

This clonotype has at least ten counts. V is TRBV30 and J is TRBJ2-1; the D is unclear. This CDR3 has 12 residues. V was clipped by 5 bases and J by 0 bases, with 5 bases between them. Germline-derived CDR1 and CDR2 are GTSNPN and SVGIG (reference sequence). The CDR3 nucleotides are TGTGCCTGGCACAGCTCCTACAATGAGCAGTTCTTC. Protein: CAWHSSYNEQFF.

This clonotype was counted a single time. This clone may be a read error of a much larger clone one base away. The chain has TRBV20-1 and TRBJ1-5; D uncertain. Trimming took off 3 bases at V and 8 bases at J, with 17 bases between the two ends. The CDR3 runs 14 residues. The V gene's germline CDR1 is DFQATT and CDR2 SNEGSKA (reference sequence). Here the CDR3 DNA reads TGCAGTGCTAGGAAGTTTCTTGGCGATAAGCCCCAGCATTTT. Protein sequence: CSARKFLGDKPQHF.

The V call is TRBV28, the J call TRBJ2-3, with a possible D match to TRBD2 (6 bases). Germline V gene lookup returns CDR1 MDHEN and CDR2 SYDVKM. V lost 5 bases and J 0 bases, leaving 21 bases between the germline ends. This CDR3 spans 18 amino acids. The CDR3 sequence: CASSAVRGRPPSTDTQYF. CDR3 DNA: TGTGCCAGCAGTGCCGTGCGGGGTAGGCCTCCTAGCACAGATACGCAGTATTTT.

The chain uses TRBV2 and TRBJ2-7, with TRBD1 matching over 8 bases. The CDR3 spans 19 residues. Trimming removed 8 bases from V and 1 base from J; junction bases left unmatched: 22. From germline, CDR1 is SNHLY and CDR2 FYNNEI. This CDR3 reads CASCFLGQGSLAPSYEQYF. The CDR3 nucleotides read TGTGCCAGCTGTTTCCTCGGACAGGGATCCCTTGCTCCATCCTACGAGCAGTACTTC.

This clonotype occurred many times. The genes are TRBV29-1 and TRBJ2-7; the match to TRBD1 covers 7 bases. The CDR3 has 14 amino acids. The junction had 8 bases not matched to a gene; V was cut back by 2 bases and J by 4 bases. Germline values: CDR1 SQVTM, CDR2 ANQGSEA. The CDR3 DNA reads as TGCAGCGTTGAACAGGGGACAGAAGATTACGAGCAGTACTTC. It encodes CSVEQGTEDYEQYF.

In this sample, this clonotype turned up many times. J is TRBJ1-1 and V is TRBV29-1, with 7 nucleotides matching TRBD1. CDR3 length: 13 amino acids. V lost 4 bases to trimming and J lost 3 bases; unmatched junction nucleotides: 5. The V gene's germline CDR1 is SQVTM and CDR2 ANQGSEA. This chain's CDR3 is CSVVRTGDTEAFF. The CDR3 DNA reads as TGCAGCGTTGTCCGGACAGGCGACACTGAAGCTTTCTTT.

This clonotype was counted at least ten times. The V call is TRBV29-1, the J call TRBJ2-1; D assignment may be TRBD1 or TRBD2 (5 bases each). Trimming took 6 bases from V and 6 from J, leaving 18 bases between them. This CDR3 is 14 amino acids long. In germline, CDR1 is SQVTM, CDR2 ANQGSEA. The CDR3 spells CSVKGRGQVNEQFF. CDR3 sequence (DNA): TGCAGCGTCAAGGGGAGAGGGCAGGTCAATGAGCAGTTCTTC.

Many counts were recorded for this clonotype. The chain is built from TRBV10-3 and TRBJ2-7, with TRBD2 matching 13 bases. Per the germline V gene, CDR1 is ENHRY and CDR2 is SYGVKD. V shed 4 bases and J 7 bases; nucleotides not matched to a gene: 10. The CDR3 is 16 residues long. CDR3 sequence (DNA): TGTGCCATCAGTGGGACTAGCGGGAGTACGTTTGGGGAGCAGTACTTC. Amino acids: CAISGTSGSTFGEQYF.

This clonotype was observed at least ten times. The rearrangement uses TRBV7-9 and TRBJ1-3; D not certain. Per the germline V gene, CDR1 is SEHNR and CDR2 is FQNEAQ (reference sequence). CDR3 size: 14 residues. The ends were cut back, 5 bases at V and 8 bases at J, with 16 bases in the middle. This chain's CDR3 is CASSRGDAEDTIYF. The CDR3 DNA is TGTGCCAGCAGCCGGGGTGATGCAGAGGACACCATATATTTT.

This clonotype was detected ten times or more. This rearrangement joins TRBV7-2 to TRBJ2-3; D might be TRBD1 (5 bases). V was shortened by 2 bases and J by 1 base, with 16 bases between the two germline ends. The CDR3 loop spans 17 amino acids. CDR1 and CDR2 from the germline V gene are SGHTA and FQGNSA. The CDR3 here is CASSLRGQGSGTDTQYF. CDR3 sequence (DNA): TGTGCCAGCAGCTTAAGGGGCCAAGGCTCTGGCACAGATACGCAGTATTTT.

This clonotype was picked up many times. The V gene is TRBV28, the J gene TRBJ1-1; weak D call: TRBD1 (6 bases). V gave up 6 bases and J gave up 2 bases, with 16 bases separating them. CDR1 is MDHEN and CDR2 is SYDVKM in the germline V gene. The CDR3 runs 15 residues. The CDR3 region is CASRLTGIGNTEAFF. The CDR3 nucleotides read TGTGCCAGCAGGCTGACAGGCATTGGTAACACTGAAGCTTTCTTT.